The 22 T cell receptor beta chains listed next were all sequenced from one sample in a study of shared clonotypes between healthy human individuals. Clones were sequenced by immunoSEQ multiplex PCR, and TCRdb holds only the in-frame ones, with some missing. The table shows about 2 million clones, with approximately 95% occurring only once. Naive CD8 cells, CD45RO-negative and positively selected for CCR7, excluded terminally differentiated effector memory CD45RA+ cells. Material for sequencing was naive CD8+ T cells sorted from blood. The receptor set was obtained from a man between 18 and 29 years old in good health.

A word on this clone: Additional DNA sequences in this sample encode the identical CDR3. The DNA of the CDR3 is TGTGCCAGCAGCTCCGGAAACACCGGGGAGCTGTTTTTT. Protein: CASSSGNTGELFF. The chain carries TRBV9 and TRBJ2-2; D gene unclear. Trimming took off 4 bases at V and 2 bases at J, with 6 bases between the two ends. Germline CDR1 and CDR2: SGDLS and YYNGEE. CDR3 length: 13 amino acids.

The chain combines TRBV9 with TRBJ2-3, with D perhaps TRBD2 (6 bases). Germline V gives CDR1 SGDLS, CDR2 YYNGEE. The CDR3 runs to 14 residues. V was clipped by 3 bases and J by 4 bases, with 12 bases between them. CDR3 nucleotide sequence: TGTGCCAGCAGCGGAGGCGGGGAAGCAGATACGCAGTATTTT. It is translated as CASSGGGEADTQYF.

The chain links TRBV11-2 to TRBJ2-1; 15 bases agree with TRBD2. The CDR3 spans 18 residues. Losses at the gene ends were 1 base for V and 1 base for J; bases not matched to a gene: 2. Germline CDR1 SGHAT, CDR2 FQNNGV. CDR3 coding DNA: TGTGCCAGCAGCTTAGTTGGGACTAGCGGGGGGTCCTACAATGAGCAGTTCTTC. It encodes CASSLVGTSGGSYNEQFF. The full variable domain, completed using reference TRBV11-2 and TRBJ2-1, is EAGVAQSPRYKIIEKRQSVAFWCNPISGHATLYWYQQILGQGPKLLIQFQNNGVVDDSQLPKDRFSAERLKGVDSTLKIQPAKLEDSAVYLCASSLVGTSGGSYNEQFFGPGTRLTVL.

In regard to this clone: This same CDR3 is encoded by further DNA sequences in the sample. The V gene is TRBV19, the J gene TRBJ2-7; tentative D call: TRBD1 (5 bases). The CDR3 is 13 residues long. The ends were cut back, 1 base at V and 2 bases at J, with 6 bases in the middle. Germline V gene sequence: CDR1 LNHDA, CDR2 SQIVND (reference sequence). The CDR3 sequence is CASSIGTPYEQYF. CDR3 nucleotides: TGTGCCAGTAGTATAGGGACACCCTACGAGCAGTACTTC. Together with reference TRBV19 and TRBJ2-7, the CDR3 gives the full variable domain: DGGITQSPKYLFRKEGQNVTLSCEQNLNHDAMYWYRQDPGQGLRLIYYSQIVNDFQKGDIAEGYSVSREKKESFPLTVTSAQKNPTAFYLCASSIGTPYEQYFGPGTRLTVT.

J is TRBJ2-1 and V is TRBV6-5, with TRBD1 matching 10 bases. The germline gives CDR1 MNHEY, CDR2 SVGAGI. CDR3 size: 14 residues. Losses at the gene ends were 5 bases for V and 8 bases for J; bases not matched to a gene: 6. CDR3 loop: CASSGQGEADEQFF. The CDR3 bases are TGTGCCAGCAGTGGACAGGGGGAGGCCGATGAGCAGTTCTTC.

V gene TRBV30 combines with J gene TRBJ2-7; possibly TRBD1 for D (6 bases). V dropped 1 base and J dropped 5 bases, with 18 bases sitting between them. The germline V gene has CDR1 GTSNPN and CDR2 SVGIG (reference sequence). The CDR3 runs to 15 residues. The DNA for the CDR3 is TGTGCCTGGAGTGGTCAGGGGATTCCGAAAGACGAGCAGTACTTC. Amino acid sequence: CAWSGQGIPKDEQYF.

V and J are TRBV4-3 and TRBJ2-7; TRBD1 aligns across 8 bases. CDR3 length: 14 residues. Germline CDR1 and CDR2: LGHNA and YSLEER. The ends lost 3 bases at V and 5 bases at J; junction bases unmatched: 6. CDR3 bases: TGCGCCAGCAGCCACGGACAGGGACTCGACGAGCAGTACTTC. This encodes CASSHGQGLDEQYF.

The rearrangement joins TRBV5-6 to TRBJ2-7, with D possibly TRBD1 on 6 matching bases. The ends were cut back, 0 bases at V and 2 bases at J, with 24 bases in the middle. The CDR3 consists of 19 residues. The germline V gene has CDR1 SGHDT and CDR2 YYEEEE. CDR3: CASSLEVWGGDTRTYEQYF. CDR3 DNA: TGTGCCAGCAGCTTGGAGGTCTGGGGTGGGGACACACGCACCTACGAGCAGTACTTC.

V is TRBV28 and J is TRBJ2-2; D may be TRBD2 (5 bases). V lost 5 bases, J lost 0 bases, and 16 bases lay in between. Looked up from germline, CDR1 is MDHEN and CDR2 is SYDVKM. This CDR3 contains 17 residues. The CDR3 DNA follows: TGTGCCAGCAGTCCAATTGGTCCGGGAACGAACACCGGGGAGCTGTTTTTT. This codes for CASSPIGPGTNTGELFF. The variable domain in full, completed from reference TRBV28 and TRBJ2-2, reads DVKVTQSSRYLVKRTGEKVFLECVQDMDHENMFWYRQDPGLGLRLIYFSYDVKMKEKGDIPEGYSVSREKKERFSLILESASTNQTSMYLCASSPIGPGTNTGELFFGEGSRLTVL.

V is TRBV20-1 and J is TRBJ1-5; D not certain. The CDR3 totals 10 residues. Germline V gene data show CDR1 as DFQATT and CDR2 as SNEGSKA (reference sequence). V gave up 6 bases and J gave up 7 bases, with 7 bases separating them. The CDR3 protein is CSAGTQPQHF. The CDR3, as DNA: TGCAGTGCCGGAACGCAGCCCCAGCATTTT.

The rearrangement joins TRBV5-4 to TRBJ2-2; D is unclear. Trimming shortened V by 3 bases and J by 6 bases, and 6 bases separated the two germline ends. This CDR3 contains 12 residues. Germline V lookup: CDR1 SGHNT, CDR2 YYREEE (reference sequence). Here the CDR3 DNA reads TGTGCCAGCAGCTCGACGTCCGGGGAGCTGTTTTTT. Translated, it gives CASSSTSGELFF.

The chain couples TRBV5-1 to TRBJ2-7; a weak D match, TRBD2 (6 bases). This CDR3 contains 12 residues. V was clipped by 4 bases and J by 3 bases, with 8 bases between them. Per the germline V gene, CDR1 is SGHRS and CDR2 is YFSETQ. The CDR3 DNA reads as TGCGCCAGCAGCGTTAGCGGCTACGAGCAGTACTTC. Protein: CASSVSGYEQYF. The whole variable domain, remainder taken from reference TRBV5-1 and TRBJ2-7, is KAGVTQTPRYLIKTRGQQVTLSCSPISGHRSVSWYQQTPGQGLQFLFEYFSETQRNKGNFPGRFSGRQFSNSRSEMNVSTLELGDSALYLCASSVSGYEQYFGPGTRLTVT.

The rearrangement joins TRBV2 to TRBJ1-1, with TRBD1 identical over 7 bases. Germline V gene data show CDR1 as SNHLY and CDR2 as FYNNEI. CDR3 length: 13 residues. The V and J ends lost 10 bases and 1 base, in that order; junction bases with no gene match: 6. CDR3 bases: TGTGCCATCCCCAGGGGGGGGAACACTGAAGCTTTCTTT. Translating gives CAIPRGGNTEAFF.

This clone was picked up one time. The V gene is TRBV5-8, the J gene TRBJ1-5; possible D gene TRBD1, 5 bases. Per germline, CDR1 SGHTS and CDR2 YDEGEE. The CDR3 loop spans 18 amino acids. V lost 0 bases and J lost 1, with 17 bases in between. The CDR3 loop reads CASSLGGSLFGSNQPQHF. The DNA for the CDR3 is TGTGCCAGCAGCTTGGGGGGGTCCTTATTTGGGAGCAATCAGCCCCAGCATTTT.

The rearrangement joins TRBV10-1 to TRBJ1-6; a weak D match, TRBD1 (5 bases). V lost 2 bases to trimming and J lost 14 bases, with 10 bases between them. CDR1 WNHNN and CDR2 SYGVQD come from the germline V gene (reference sequence). The CDR3 is made up of 12 amino acids. CDR3 sequence (DNA): TGCGCCAGCAGTGAGAATTGGGGGGCCCTCCACTTT. Its translation is CASSENWGALHF.

Worth noting for this clone: Other DNA variants within this sample encode the same CDR3. The chain recombines TRBV4-1 with TRBJ1-1; D not certain. The germline V gene has CDR1 MGHRA and CDR2 YSYEKL. CDR3 size: 13 residues. V lost 4 bases to trimming and J lost 3 bases, with 9 bases between them. The CDR3 spells CASSPVGDTEAFF. The CDR3 bases are TGCGCCAGCAGCCCCGTGGGTGACACTGAAGCTTTCTTT.

The V and J genes are TRBV4-1 and TRBJ1-4; unclear D gene. Trimming stripped 3 bases from V and 12 bases from J, with 11 bases between. There are 12 residues in the CDR3. Germline V gene sequence: CDR1 MGHRA, CDR2 YSYEKL. The CDR3 protein is CASSHSGPELFF. The CDR3 DNA is TGCGCCAGCAGCCATAGTGGGCCGGAACTGTTTTTT.

The chain couples TRBV27 to TRBJ1-5; 7 nucleotides match TRBD1. J gave up 2 bases and V 5 bases, and 3 bases lay outside the gene matches. CDR1 and CDR2 (germline): MNHEY, SMNVEV (reference sequence). The CDR3 loop spans 14 amino acids. Here the CDR3 DNA reads TGTGCCAGCAGTCTCGGGACAGGCAATCAGCCCCAGCATTTT. Its translation: CASSLGTGNQPQHF.

V is TRBV19 and J is TRBJ1-3; tentative D call: TRBD1 (6 bases). Germline CDR1 and CDR2: LNHDA and SQIVND (reference sequence). CDR3 length: 13 residues. V lost 9 bases, J lost 0 bases, and 9 bases lay in between. The CDR3 sequence: CASRGISGNTIYF. The CDR3 DNA reads as TGTGCCAGCAGGGGCATCTCTGGAAACACCATATATTTT. Full variable domain (outside the CDR3, taken from reference TRBV19 and TRBJ1-3): DGGITQSPKYLFRKEGQNVTLSCEQNLNHDAMYWYRQDPGQGLRLIYYSQIVNDFQKGDIAEGYSVSREKKESFPLTVTSAQKNPTAFYLCASRGISGNTIYFGEGSWLTVV.

This clone has only one observation. The V call is TRBV5-1, the J call TRBJ2-1; TRBD1 might be the D (5 bases). Germline V gene lookup returns CDR1 SGHRS and CDR2 YFSETQ. Trimming removed 4 bases at V and 0 bases at J, with 11 bases between. The CDR3 is 15 amino acids. CDR3 loop: CASSMGLYSYNEQFF. DNA of the CDR3: TGCGCCAGCAGCATGGGGCTCTACTCCTACAATGAGCAGTTCTTC. The whole variable domain, remainder taken from reference TRBV5-1 and TRBJ2-1, is KAGVTQTPRYLIKTRGQQVTLSCSPISGHRSVSWYQQTPGQGLQFLFEYFSETQRNKGNFPGRFSGRQFSNSRSEMNVSTLELGDSALYLCASSMGLYSYNEQFFGPGTRLTVL.

The gene calls are TRBV7-9 and TRBJ2-7; D possibly corresponds to TRBD2 (5 bases). Germline CDR1 is SEHNR and CDR2 is FQNEAQ (reference sequence). The CDR3 covers 13 residues. V lost 5 bases and J 4 bases, leaving 12 bases between the germline ends. The CDR3 region has the DNA TGTGCCAGCAGCCGAGGGTCTGGTTACGAGCAGTACTTC. Translation gives CASSRGSGYEQYF. Full variable domain (remainder filled in from reference TRBV7-9 and TRBJ2-7): DTGVSQNPRHKITKRGQNVTFRCDPISEHNRLYWYRQTLGQGPEFLTYFQNEAQLEKSRLLSDRFSAERPKGSFSTLEIQRTEQGDSAMYLCASSRGSGYEQYFGPGTRLTVT.

V is TRBV4-3 and J is TRBJ2-4; 7 nucleotides align to TRBD2. J was trimmed by 2 bases and V by 0 bases; bases with no gene match: 4. CDR1 is LGHNA and CDR2 is YSLEER in the germline V gene. CDR3 length equals 16 residues. The CDR3 bases are TGCGCCAGCAGCCAAGAACTAGCGTGGCCCAAAAACATTCAGTACTTC. Translating it yields CASSQELAWPKNIQYF.